These 29 T cell receptor beta chains share one sample of origin, sequenced in a study of blood T cell repertoires in COVID-19. This table comes from immunoSEQ multiplex PCR, and its TCRdb copy is limited to in-frame clones, with some not included. The table lists about 140,000 clones, roughly 84% of them singletons. Sequencing was performed on PBMCs or T cells enriched from blood (not recorded which). Receptor source: a man in his 70s who had been exposed to COVID-19.

The gene calls are TRBV7-2 and TRBJ1-2; possibly TRBD1 for D (6 bases). Trimming took 6 bases from V and 2 from J, leaving 13 bases between them. This CDR3 has 14 residues. Germline V lookup: CDR1 SGHTA, CDR2 FQGNSA. The CDR3, as DNA: TGTGCCAGCAGTCCTCGCGGACAGAACTATGGCTACACCTTC. Amino acid sequence: CASSPRGQNYGYTF.

The rearrangement uses TRBV11-3 and TRBJ2-1; possible D gene TRBD2, 5 bases. V was clipped by 1 base and J by 7 bases, with 11 bases between them. Germline loops: CDR1 SGHNT, CDR2 YENEEA. The CDR3 length is 14 residues. The CDR3 bases are TGTGCCAGCAGCTTAGGTAGAGGGCGGAATGAGCAGTTCTTC. Protein product: CASSLGRGRNEQFF.

The CDR3 coding sequence is TGTGCCAGCAGCCCCGACGGTCGGGGGTCCCTCTATGGCTACACCTTC. Translating gives CASSPDGRGSLYGYTF. The chain couples TRBV5-4 to TRBJ1-2; tentatively, D is TRBD1 (5 bases). This CDR3 spans 16 amino acids. CDR1 SGHNT and CDR2 YYREEE come from the germline V gene (reference sequence). V shed 4 bases and J shed 4 bases, with 20 bases lying between them.

The chain is built from TRBV30 and TRBJ2-4; TRBD2 is a possible D gene (5 bases). Germline lookup yields CDR1 GTSNPN and CDR2 SVGIG (reference sequence). The germline V and J ends were trimmed by 3 bases and 4 bases, with 7 bases remaining between them. CDR3 length: 12 residues. The CDR3 sequence is CAWSPGKNIQYF. CDR3 sequence (DNA): TGTGCCTGGAGCCCGGGAAAAAACATTCAGTACTTC.

V and J are TRBV7-3 and TRBJ2-2, with D perhaps TRBD1 (5 bases). The V gene lost 5 bases and the J gene lost 6 bases, with 10 bases spanning the gap. In germline, CDR1 is SGHTA, CDR2 FQGTGA. This CDR3 has 13 amino acids. The CDR3 nucleotides are TGTGCCAGCAGCGCGAAAGGGGCCGGGGAGCTGTTTTTT. This codes for CASSAKGAGELFF.

V and J are TRBV4-1 and TRBJ1-2; D may be TRBD1 (6 bases). This CDR3 has 15 amino acids. Trimming cost V 2 bases and J 4 bases, with 14 bases left between them. The germline CDR1 and CDR2 sequences are MGHRA and YSYEKL. Here the CDR3 DNA reads TGCGCCAGCAGCCAACAGCAGGACAGCCTCTATGGCTACACCTTC. Its protein product is CASSQQQDSLYGYTF.

V and J are TRBV19 and TRBJ2-3, with TRBD2 matching over 12 bases. Germline loops: CDR1 LNHDA, CDR2 SQIVND (reference sequence). The CDR3 sequence is 18 residues long. The ends lost 5 bases at V and 2 bases at J; junction bases unmatched: 11. CDR3 nucleotide sequence: TGTGCCAGTAGTGCCCTATTGACTAGCGGGGGCCCCACAGATACGCAGTATTTT. Amino acid sequence: CASSALLTSGGPTDTQYF.

The chain employs TRBV9 and TRBJ2-7; TRBD2 aligns across 8 bases. Trimming removed 4 bases from V and 6 bases from J; junction bases left unmatched: 9. Germline V gives CDR1 SGDLS, CDR2 YYNGEE. The CDR3 spans 14 residues. In DNA form, the CDR3 reads TGTGCCAGCAGCCCCGGACTAGCACTGGGCGAGCAGTACTTC. It is translated as CASSPGLALGEQYF.

This clone is a singleton in its sample. V is TRBV12-3 or TRBV12-4 and J is TRBJ2-6; the D is unclear. The CDR3 sequence is 13 residues long. Between the trimmed V and J ends, which lost 5 bases and 11 bases, there was a span of 13 bases. DNA of the CDR3: TGTGCCAGCAGTCCCCATACGGCGGACGTCCTGACTTTC. Translated: CASSPHTADVLTF.

Of note for this clone: A read error may produce the germline difference seen at one junction end. The sample contains more than one DNA sequence encoding this CDR3. This sequence joins TRBV3-1 (or the pseudogene TRBV3-2) and TRBJ1-5; weak D call: TRBD1 (5 bases). This CDR3 comprises 14 residues. Germline CDR1 LGHDT, CDR2 YNNKEL (reference sequence). As DNA, the CDR3 is TGTGCCAGCAGCCCCCAGACAGATAATCAGCCCCAACATTTT. Amino acids: CASSPQTDNQPQHF.

The chain has TRBV7-2 and TRBJ2-7, with 10 bases that match TRBD1. V lost 5 bases, J lost 0 bases, and 4 bases stayed unmatched. The CDR3 sequence is 15 residues long. Germline CDR1 reads SGHTA; CDR2 reads FQGNSA. The CDR3 DNA is TGTGCCAGCAGCCCCCGGACAGGGGGCTCCTACGAGCAGTACTTC. Residues: CASSPRTGGSYEQYF.

The table lists this clone with a count of one. This chain links TRBV5-5 with TRBJ1-1; 9 positions match TRBD1. With V trimmed by 2 bases and J by 0 bases, 5 bases remained unmatched. In germline, CDR1 is SGHKS, CDR2 YYEKEE (reference sequence). This CDR3 spans 16 amino acids. This chain's CDR3 is CASSLRTGGMNTEAFF. In nucleotides, the CDR3 is TGTGCCAGCAGCTTAAGAACAGGGGGCATGAACACTGAAGCTTTCTTT.

The chain combines TRBV5-1 with TRBJ2-7, with D unclear. CDR3 length: 14 residues. Between the trimmed V and J ends, which lost 0 bases and 0 bases, there was a span of 7 bases. The germline V gene encodes CDR1 SGHRS and CDR2 YFSETQ. The chain's CDR3 is CASSLGQSSYEQYF. The CDR3 nucleotides are TGCGCCAGCAGCTTGGGGCAGTCCTCCTACGAGCAGTACTTC.

V gene TRBV4-1 combines with J gene TRBJ2-3, with 9 positions matching TRBD2. Germline assignment: CDR1 MGHRA and CDR2 YSYEKL. The CDR3 extends over 14 amino acids. V gave up 6 bases and J gave up 2 bases; unmatched junction bases: 3. The chain's CDR3 is CASSVAGDTDTQYF. The CDR3 region has the DNA TGCGCCAGCAGTGTAGCGGGGGACACAGATACGCAGTATTTT.

The V call is TRBV7-2, the J call TRBJ1-2; D gene ambiguous. This CDR3 comprises 13 residues. V lost 4 bases and J 7 bases, leaving 13 bases between the germline ends. Germline CDR1 and CDR2: SGHTA and FQGNSA. CDR3 coding DNA: TGTGCCAGCAGCTCGTCAATGGGAGGTGGCTACACCTTC. Protein sequence: CASSSSMGGGYTF.

With respect to this clone: Its ends do not fully match the called genes, so a read error is possible. This rearrangement joins TRBV7-9 to TRBJ2-3; 7 nucleotides align to TRBD2. The germline V gene has CDR1 SEHNR and CDR2 FQNEAQ (reference sequence). There are 18 residues in the CDR3. The CDR3 nucleotides read TGTGCCAGCAGCGTAGCGTATGCTAGCGGCTCCCACACAGATACGCAGTATTTT. Translated: CASSVAYASGSHTDTQYF.

This clone came up once. The V and J genes are TRBV19 and TRBJ1-2, with 11 bases fitting TRBD1. V trimming: 7 bases; J trimming: 3 bases; junction bases outside the gene matches: 7. The CDR3 covers 15 residues. Germline V lookup: CDR1 LNHDA, CDR2 SQIVND (reference sequence). CDR3 coding DNA: TGTGCCAGTACCCTCGGACAGGGGGCTCACTATGGCTACACCTTC. Amino acid sequence: CASTLGQGAHYGYTF.

V gene TRBV5-1 combines with J gene TRBJ2-7, with D tentatively TRBD1 (5 bases). CDR3 size: 14 residues. Germline loops: CDR1 SGHRS, CDR2 YFSETQ. The germline V and J ends were trimmed by 4 bases and 0 bases, with 11 bases remaining between them. CDR3 bases: TGCGCCAGCAGCGGCCAGGGTGCCTCCTACGAGCAGTACTTC. Encoded protein: CASSGQGASYEQYF.

V gene TRBV3-1 (or the pseudogene TRBV3-2) combines with J gene TRBJ1-2; the match to TRBD1 covers 7 bases. Germline V gene data show CDR1 as LGHDT and CDR2 as YNNKEL (reference sequence). Trimming took 4 bases from V and 4 from J; bases not matched to a gene: 6. This CDR3 spans 14 amino acids. CDR3 region: CASSPPGQSYGYTF. The CDR3 DNA reads as TGTGCCAGCAGCCCCCCGGGACAGAGCTATGGCTACACCTTC.

The V call is TRBV27, the J call TRBJ1-4; 7 bases match TRBD1. Trimming at V came to 5 bases and at J to 7 bases, leaving 4 bases not matched to a gene. The germline CDR1 and CDR2 sequences are MNHEY and SMNVEV (reference sequence). The CDR3 length is 13 residues. In DNA form, the CDR3 reads TGTGCCAGCAGTCAAAACAGGGGTGAAAAACTGTTTTTT. Translating it yields CASSQNRGEKLFF.

V gene TRBV5-4 combines with J gene TRBJ1-3; D call uncertain. This CDR3 is built from 15 residues. Germline-derived CDR1 and CDR2 are SGHNT and YYREEE (reference sequence). V lost 4 bases and J 4 bases, leaving 15 bases between the germline ends. This CDR3 reads CASSTMSYPGNTIYF. CDR3 in DNA: TGTGCCAGCAGCACCATGTCCTACCCCGGAAACACCATATATTTT.

The rearrangement uses TRBV5-1 and TRBJ2-2, with TRBD2 matching 7 bases. The V gene end was trimmed by 4 bases and the J gene end by 5 bases; junction bases not matched to a gene: 14. The CDR3 consists of 17 residues. Germline V CDR1 and CDR2: SGHRS, YFSETQ. CDR3 DNA: TGCGCCAGCAGCCTTGGACTAGGGACCTTGGGGACCGGGGAGCTGTTTTTT. Protein: CASSLGLGTLGTGELFF. The whole variable domain, remainder taken from reference TRBV5-1 and TRBJ2-2, is KAGVTQTPRYLIKTRGQQVTLSCSPISGHRSVSWYQQTPGQGLQFLFEYFSETQRNKGNFPGRFSGRQFSNSRSEMNVSTLELGDSALYLCASSLGLGTLGTGELFFGEGSRLTVL.

The rearrangement links TRBV5-1 to TRBJ1-2, with 9 positions matching TRBD1. Trimming removed 1 base from V and 6 bases from J; junction bases left unmatched: 7. Germline CDR1 is SGHRS and CDR2 is YFSETQ. This CDR3 has 15 amino acids. The CDR3 region is CASSLRGQGEDGYTF. The CDR3, as DNA: TGCGCCAGCAGCTTGAGGGGACAGGGCGAAGATGGCTACACCTTC.

The rearrangement uses TRBV3-1 (or the pseudogene TRBV3-2) and TRBJ2-2, with D perhaps TRBD1 (5 bases). The CDR3 is 15 amino acids. Germline lookup yields CDR1 LGHDT and CDR2 YNNKEL (reference sequence). V was shortened by 4 bases and J by 4 bases, with 13 bases between the two germline ends. CDR3 amino acids: CASSPLTGSTGELFF. The CDR3 DNA is TGTGCCAGCAGCCCACTCACAGGTTCCACCGGGGAGCTGTTTTTT.

The rearrangement joins TRBV28 to TRBJ1-1; 8 nucleotides match TRBD1. The J segment lost 11 bases and the V segment lost 5 bases, leaving 10 bases of the junction unmatched. Germline V gives CDR1 MDHEN, CDR2 SYDVKM. CDR3 length equals 13 residues. The CDR3 protein is CASSRQGFGEAFF. CDR3 in DNA: TGTGCCAGCAGTCGACAGGGGTTCGGGGAGGCTTTCTTT.

In its sample, this clone was seen once. V usage is TRBV19 and J usage is TRBJ1-1; tentatively, D is TRBD1 (6 bases). There are 13 residues in the CDR3. The ends were cut back, 10 bases at V and 0 bases at J, with 12 bases in the middle. Germline assignment: CDR1 LNHDA and CDR2 SQIVND (reference sequence). The CDR3 DNA is TGTGCCACCAAGGACAGAATGAACACTGAAGCTTTCTTT. It specifies CATKDRMNTEAFF.

The chain recombines TRBV27 with TRBJ2-2; the D is unclear. Per germline, CDR1 MNHEY and CDR2 SMNVEV (reference sequence). The ends were cut back, 5 bases at V and 0 bases at J, with 13 bases in the middle. The CDR3 is 16 amino acids. The CDR3 bases are TGTGCCAGCAGTCTACGGAGCGTAGCGAACACCGGGGAGCTGTTTTTT. Protein product: CASSLRSVANTGELFF.

V gene TRBV7-2 combines with J gene TRBJ2-5; 8 bases are a match to TRBD2. The CDR3 spans 15 residues. Germline loops: CDR1 SGHTA, CDR2 FQGNSA. V gave up 6 bases and J gave up 6 bases; unmatched junction bases: 12. CDR3 region: CASSYDWTSIQTQYF. The DNA of the CDR3 is TGTGCCAGCAGTTATGATTGGACTAGCATCCAGACCCAGTACTTC.

CDR3 protein: CAWSVSGTGGRGTF. CDR3 nucleotides: TGTGCCTGGAGTGTATCTGGGACAGGGGGCCGCGGTACCTTC. The V call is TRBV30, the J call TRBJ1-2; 12 positions agree with TRBD1. The CDR3 runs to 14 residues. The germline gives CDR1 GTSNPN, CDR2 SVGIG (reference sequence). Trimming took 0 bases from V and 14 from J; bases not matched to a gene: 10.